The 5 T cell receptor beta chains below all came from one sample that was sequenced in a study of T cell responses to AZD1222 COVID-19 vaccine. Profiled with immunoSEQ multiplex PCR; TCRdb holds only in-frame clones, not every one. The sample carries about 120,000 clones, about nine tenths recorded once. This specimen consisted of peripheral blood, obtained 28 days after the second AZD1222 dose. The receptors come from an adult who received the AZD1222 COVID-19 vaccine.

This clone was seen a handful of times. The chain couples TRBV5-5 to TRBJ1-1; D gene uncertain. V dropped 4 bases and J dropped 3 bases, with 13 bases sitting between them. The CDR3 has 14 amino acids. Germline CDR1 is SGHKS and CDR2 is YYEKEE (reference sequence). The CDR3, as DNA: TGTGCCAGCAGCCCTCTAGAGAGGGACACTGAAGCTTTCTTT. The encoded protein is CASSPLERDTEAFF.

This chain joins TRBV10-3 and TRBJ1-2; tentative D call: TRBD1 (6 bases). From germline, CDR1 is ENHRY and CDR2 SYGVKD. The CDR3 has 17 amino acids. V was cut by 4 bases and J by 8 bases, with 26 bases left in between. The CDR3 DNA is TGTGCCATCAGTGGTCCCGGACTGGGGGCGGGGGGTTCGGGCTACACCTTC. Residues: CAISGPGLGAGGSGYTF.

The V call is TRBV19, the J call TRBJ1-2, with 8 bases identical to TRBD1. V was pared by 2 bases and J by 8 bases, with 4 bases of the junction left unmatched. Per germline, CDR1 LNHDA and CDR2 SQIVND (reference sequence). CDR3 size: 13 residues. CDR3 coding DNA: TGTGCCAGTAGTATACAGGGGGCTGAGGGCTACACCTTC. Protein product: CASSIQGAEGYTF.

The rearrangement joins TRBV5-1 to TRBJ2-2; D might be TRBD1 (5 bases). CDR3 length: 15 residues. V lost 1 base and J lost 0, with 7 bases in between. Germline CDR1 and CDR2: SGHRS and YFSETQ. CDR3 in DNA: TGCGCCAGCAGCTTGACAGGCGCGAACACCGGGGAGCTGTTTTTT. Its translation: CASSLTGANTGELFF.

The CDR3 spells CASSEEQGGGETQYF. The CDR3 DNA reads as TGTGCCAGCAGTGAAGAACAGGGAGGGGGAGAGACCCAGTACTTC. The rearrangement uses TRBV2 and TRBJ2-5; D might be TRBD2 (7 bases). Trimming stripped 1 base from V and 4 bases from J, with 13 bases between. In germline, CDR1 is SNHLY, CDR2 FYNNEI. This CDR3 is built from 15 residues.